The subject of this entry is one T cell receptor beta chain. The treatment here: roughly 20 received Ad26.COV2.S at low or high dose, single or two shots; about five received placebo; per-sample allocation not given. Material that was analyzed had been drawn on day 63 after the first vaccine or placebo injection. This entry comes from a study of Ad26.COV2.S vaccination and SARS-CoV-2 variants. The CDR3 extends over 13 amino acids. Germline V lookup: CDR1 SGHNT, CDR2 YYREEE (reference sequence). Trimming left V 0 bases short and J 7 bases short, with 10 bases between. Here immunoSEQ multiplex PCR was the method, and the copy in TCRdb shows in-frame clones only, minus some. The table includes some 390,000 clones, 89% detected once.

The TCR was taken from a person aged 18 to 59 who received the Ad26.COV2.S COVID-19 vaccine or a placebo. The chain uses TRBV5-4 and TRBJ1-1, with D tentatively TRBD1 (5 bases). This specimen was peripheral blood, taken in a trial of Ad26.COV2.S vaccine versus placebo. The CDR3 is CASSLVGGNEAFF. The CDR3 DNA follows: TGTGCCAGCAGCTTGGTGGGGGGGAATGAAGCTTTCTTT.